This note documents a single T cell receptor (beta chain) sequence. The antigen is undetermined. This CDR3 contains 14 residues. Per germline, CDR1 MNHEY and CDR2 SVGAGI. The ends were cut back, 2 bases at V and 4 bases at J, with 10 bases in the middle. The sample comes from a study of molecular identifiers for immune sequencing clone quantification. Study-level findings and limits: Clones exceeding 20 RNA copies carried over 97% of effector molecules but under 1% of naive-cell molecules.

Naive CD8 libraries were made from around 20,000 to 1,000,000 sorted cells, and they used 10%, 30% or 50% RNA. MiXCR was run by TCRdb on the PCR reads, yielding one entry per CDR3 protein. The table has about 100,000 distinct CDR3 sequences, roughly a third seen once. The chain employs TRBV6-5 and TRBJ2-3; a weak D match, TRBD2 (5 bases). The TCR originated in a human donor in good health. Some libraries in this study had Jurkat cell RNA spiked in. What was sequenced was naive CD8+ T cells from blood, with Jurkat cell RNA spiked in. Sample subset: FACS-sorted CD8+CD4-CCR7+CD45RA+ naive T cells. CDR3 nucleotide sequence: TGTGCCAGCAGTTACACTAGGGCCCCAGATACGCAGTATTTT. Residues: CASSYTRAPDTQYF.